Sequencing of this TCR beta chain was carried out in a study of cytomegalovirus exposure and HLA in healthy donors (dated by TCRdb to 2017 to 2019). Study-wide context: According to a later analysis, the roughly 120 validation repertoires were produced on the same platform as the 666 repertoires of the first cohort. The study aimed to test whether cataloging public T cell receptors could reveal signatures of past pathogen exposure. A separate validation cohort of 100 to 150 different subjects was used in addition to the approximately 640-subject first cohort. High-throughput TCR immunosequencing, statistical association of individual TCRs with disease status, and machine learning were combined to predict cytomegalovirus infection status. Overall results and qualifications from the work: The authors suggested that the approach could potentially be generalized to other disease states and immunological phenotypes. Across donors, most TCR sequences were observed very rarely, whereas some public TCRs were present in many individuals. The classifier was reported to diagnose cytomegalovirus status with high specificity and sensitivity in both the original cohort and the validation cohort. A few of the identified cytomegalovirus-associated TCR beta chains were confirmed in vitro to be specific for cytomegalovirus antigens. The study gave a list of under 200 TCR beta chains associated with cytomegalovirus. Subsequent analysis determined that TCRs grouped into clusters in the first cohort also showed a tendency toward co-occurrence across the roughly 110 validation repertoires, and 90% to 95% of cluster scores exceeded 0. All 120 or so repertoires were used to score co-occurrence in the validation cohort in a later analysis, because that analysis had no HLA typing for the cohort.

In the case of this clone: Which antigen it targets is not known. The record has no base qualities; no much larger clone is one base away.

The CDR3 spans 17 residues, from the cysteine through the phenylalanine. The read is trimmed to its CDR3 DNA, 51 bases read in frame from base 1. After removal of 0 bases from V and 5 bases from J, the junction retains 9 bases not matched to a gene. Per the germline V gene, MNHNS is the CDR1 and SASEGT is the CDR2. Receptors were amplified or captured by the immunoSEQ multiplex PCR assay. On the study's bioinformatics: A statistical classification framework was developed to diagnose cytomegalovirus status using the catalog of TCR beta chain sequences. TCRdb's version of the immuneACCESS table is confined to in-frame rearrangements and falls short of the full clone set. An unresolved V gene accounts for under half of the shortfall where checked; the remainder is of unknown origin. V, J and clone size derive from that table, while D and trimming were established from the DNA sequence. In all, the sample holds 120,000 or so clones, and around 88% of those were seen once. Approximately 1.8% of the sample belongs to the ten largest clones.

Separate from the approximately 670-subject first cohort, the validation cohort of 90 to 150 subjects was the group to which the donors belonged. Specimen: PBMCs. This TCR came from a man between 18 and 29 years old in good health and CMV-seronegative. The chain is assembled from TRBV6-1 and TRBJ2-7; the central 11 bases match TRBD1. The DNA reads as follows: TGTGCCAGCAGTGAAGCGGGGATAAGGACAGGGGGCCACGAGCAGTACTTC. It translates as CASSEAGIRTGGHEQYF.